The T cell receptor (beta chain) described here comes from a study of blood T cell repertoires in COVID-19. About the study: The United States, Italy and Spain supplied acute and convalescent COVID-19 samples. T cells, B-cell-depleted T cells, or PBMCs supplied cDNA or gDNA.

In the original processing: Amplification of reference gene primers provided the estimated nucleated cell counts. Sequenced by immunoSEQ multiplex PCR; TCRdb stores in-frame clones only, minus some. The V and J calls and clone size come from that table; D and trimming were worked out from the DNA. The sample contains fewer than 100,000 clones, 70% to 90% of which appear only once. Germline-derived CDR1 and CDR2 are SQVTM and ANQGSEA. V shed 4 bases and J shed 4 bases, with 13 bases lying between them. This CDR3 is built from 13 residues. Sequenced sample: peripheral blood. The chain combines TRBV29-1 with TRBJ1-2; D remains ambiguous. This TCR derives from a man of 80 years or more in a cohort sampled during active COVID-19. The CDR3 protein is CSVGFRGSYGYTF. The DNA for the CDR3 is TGCAGCGTTGGGTTCCGCGGATCCTATGGCTACACCTTC.